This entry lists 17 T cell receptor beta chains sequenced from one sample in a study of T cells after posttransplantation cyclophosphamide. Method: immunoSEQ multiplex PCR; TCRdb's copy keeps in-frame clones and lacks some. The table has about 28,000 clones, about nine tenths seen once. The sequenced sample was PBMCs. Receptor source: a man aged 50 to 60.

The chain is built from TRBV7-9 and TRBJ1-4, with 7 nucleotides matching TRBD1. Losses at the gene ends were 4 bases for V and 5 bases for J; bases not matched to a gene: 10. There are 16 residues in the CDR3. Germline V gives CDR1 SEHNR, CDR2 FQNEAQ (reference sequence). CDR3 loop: CASSYPAGGRNEKLFF. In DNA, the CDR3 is TGTGCCAGCAGCTACCCAGCAGGGGGGAGGAATGAAAAACTGTTTTTT.

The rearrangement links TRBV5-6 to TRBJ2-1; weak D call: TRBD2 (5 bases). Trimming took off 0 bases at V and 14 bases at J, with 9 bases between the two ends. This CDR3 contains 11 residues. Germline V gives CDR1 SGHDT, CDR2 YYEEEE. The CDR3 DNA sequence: TGTGCCAGCAGCTTGGGGACTGACGAGTTCTTC. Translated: CASSLGTDEFF.

DNA of the CDR3: TGCGCCAGCAGCACGGGACAGCTCTACGAGCAGTACTTC. Translated, it gives CASSTGQLYEQYF. The chain has TRBV5-1 and TRBJ2-7; 7 bases agree with TRBD1. Unmatched junction bases numbered 4, after V lost 4 bases and J lost 3 bases. This CDR3 contains 13 residues. The germline V gene encodes CDR1 SGHRS and CDR2 YFSETQ.

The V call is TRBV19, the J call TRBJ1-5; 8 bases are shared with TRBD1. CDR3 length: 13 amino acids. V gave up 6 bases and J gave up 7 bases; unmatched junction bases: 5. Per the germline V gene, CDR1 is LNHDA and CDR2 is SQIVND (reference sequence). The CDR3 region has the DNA TGTGCCAGTAGCCAGGGGGCCGGGCAGCCCCAGCATTTT. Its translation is CASSQGAGQPQHF.

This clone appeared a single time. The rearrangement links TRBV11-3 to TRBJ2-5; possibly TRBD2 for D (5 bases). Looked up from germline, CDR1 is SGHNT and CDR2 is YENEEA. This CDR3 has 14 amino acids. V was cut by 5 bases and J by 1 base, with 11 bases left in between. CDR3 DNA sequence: TGTGCCAGCAGCGTGACTACTTTCCAAGAGACCCAGTACTTC. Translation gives CASSVTTFQETQYF.

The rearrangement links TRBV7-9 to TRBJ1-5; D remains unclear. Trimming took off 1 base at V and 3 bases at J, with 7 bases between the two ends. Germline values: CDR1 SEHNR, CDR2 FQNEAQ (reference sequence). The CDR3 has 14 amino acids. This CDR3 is CASSLGGTNQPQHF. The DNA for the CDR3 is TGTGCCAGCAGCTTAGGAGGTACCAATCAGCCCCAGCATTTT.

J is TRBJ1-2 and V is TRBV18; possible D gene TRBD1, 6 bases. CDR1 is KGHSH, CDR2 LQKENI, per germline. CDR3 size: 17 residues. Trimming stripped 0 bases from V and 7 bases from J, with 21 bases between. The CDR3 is CASSPPGDTQGILGYTF. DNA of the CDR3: TGTGCCAGCTCACCACCCGGTGACACCCAGGGGATTCTTGGCTACACCTTC.

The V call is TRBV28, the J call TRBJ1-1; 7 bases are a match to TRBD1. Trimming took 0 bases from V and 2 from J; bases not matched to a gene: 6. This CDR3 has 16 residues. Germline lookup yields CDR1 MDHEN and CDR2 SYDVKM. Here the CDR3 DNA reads TGTGCCAGCAGTTTATGGCAGGGGGAGACTAACACTGAAGCTTTCTTT. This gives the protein CASSLWQGETNTEAFF.

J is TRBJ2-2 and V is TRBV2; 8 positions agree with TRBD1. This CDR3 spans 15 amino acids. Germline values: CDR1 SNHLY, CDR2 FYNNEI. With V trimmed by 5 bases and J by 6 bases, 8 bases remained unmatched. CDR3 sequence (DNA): TGTGCCAGCAGTCCTTTGACAGGGGTAGCCGGGGAGCTGTTTTTT. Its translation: CASSPLTGVAGELFF.

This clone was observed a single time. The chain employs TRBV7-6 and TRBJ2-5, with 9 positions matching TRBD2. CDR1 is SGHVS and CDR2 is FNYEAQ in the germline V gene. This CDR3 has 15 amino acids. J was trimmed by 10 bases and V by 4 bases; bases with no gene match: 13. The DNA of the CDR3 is TGTGCCAGCAGCTCGCGGGGGGGCCGAATCAGAGACCAGTACTTC. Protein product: CASSSRGGRIRDQYF.

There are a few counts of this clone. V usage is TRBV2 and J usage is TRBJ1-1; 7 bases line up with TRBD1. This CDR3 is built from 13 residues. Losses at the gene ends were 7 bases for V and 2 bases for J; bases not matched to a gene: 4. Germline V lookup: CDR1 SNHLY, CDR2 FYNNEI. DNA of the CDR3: TGTGCCAGCAAGGGACAGTATAACACTGAAGCTTTCTTT. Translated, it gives CASKGQYNTEAFF.

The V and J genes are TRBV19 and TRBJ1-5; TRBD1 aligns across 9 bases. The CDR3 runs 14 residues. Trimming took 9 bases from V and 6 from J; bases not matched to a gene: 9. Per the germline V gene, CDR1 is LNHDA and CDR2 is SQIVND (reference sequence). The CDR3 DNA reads TGTGCCAGCAAGGACAGGGGCGGGGGTCAGCCCCAGCATTTT. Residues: CASKDRGGGQPQHF.

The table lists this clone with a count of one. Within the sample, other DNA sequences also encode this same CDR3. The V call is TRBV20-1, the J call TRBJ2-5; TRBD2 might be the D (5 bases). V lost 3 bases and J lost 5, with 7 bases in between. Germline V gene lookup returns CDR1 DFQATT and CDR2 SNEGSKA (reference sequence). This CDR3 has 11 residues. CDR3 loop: CSASLAETQYF. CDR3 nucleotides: TGCAGTGCTAGTCTAGCCGAGACCCAGTACTTC.

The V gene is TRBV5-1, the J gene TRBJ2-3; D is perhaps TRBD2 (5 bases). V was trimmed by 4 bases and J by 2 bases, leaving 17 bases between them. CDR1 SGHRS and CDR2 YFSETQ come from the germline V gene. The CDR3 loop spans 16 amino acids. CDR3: CASSAGLYQHTDTQYF. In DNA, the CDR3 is TGCGCCAGCAGCGCCGGACTCTACCAACACACAGATACGCAGTATTTT.

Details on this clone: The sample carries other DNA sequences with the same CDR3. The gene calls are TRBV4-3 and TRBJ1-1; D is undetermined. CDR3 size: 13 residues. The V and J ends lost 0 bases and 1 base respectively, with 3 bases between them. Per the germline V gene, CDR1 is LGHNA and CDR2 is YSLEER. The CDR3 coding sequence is TGCGCCAGCAGCCAAGACCGGAACACTGAAGCTTTCTTT. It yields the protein CASSQDRNTEAFF.

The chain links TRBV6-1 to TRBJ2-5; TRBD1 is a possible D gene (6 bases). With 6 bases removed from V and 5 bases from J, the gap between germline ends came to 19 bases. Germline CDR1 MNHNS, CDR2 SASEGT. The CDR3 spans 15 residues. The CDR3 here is CASRGRQARRETQYF. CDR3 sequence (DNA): TGTGCCAGCAGGGGTAGACAGGCCAGGCGGGAGACCCAGTACTTC.

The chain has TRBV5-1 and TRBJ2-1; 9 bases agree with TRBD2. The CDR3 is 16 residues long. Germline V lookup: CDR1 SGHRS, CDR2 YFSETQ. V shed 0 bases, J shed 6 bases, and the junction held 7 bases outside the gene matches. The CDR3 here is CASSLAVAGVFNEQFF. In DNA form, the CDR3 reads TGCGCCAGCAGCTTGGCCGTAGCGGGAGTGTTCAATGAGCAGTTCTTC.